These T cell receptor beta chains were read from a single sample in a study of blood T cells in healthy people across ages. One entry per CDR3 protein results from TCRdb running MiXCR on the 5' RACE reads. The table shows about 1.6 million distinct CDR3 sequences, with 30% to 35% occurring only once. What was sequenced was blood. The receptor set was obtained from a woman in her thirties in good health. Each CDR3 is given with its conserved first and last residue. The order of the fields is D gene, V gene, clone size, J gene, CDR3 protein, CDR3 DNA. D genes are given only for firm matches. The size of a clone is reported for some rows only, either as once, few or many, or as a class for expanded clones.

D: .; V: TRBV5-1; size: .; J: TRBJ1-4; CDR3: CASSSASKEKLFF; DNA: TGCGCCAGCAGCTCGGCCTCGAAGGAAAAACTGTTTTTT
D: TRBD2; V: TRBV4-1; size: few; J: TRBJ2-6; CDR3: CASSQDPAGGAGANVLTF; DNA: TGCGCCAGCAGCCAAGATCCAGCGGGAGGGGCTGGGGCCAACGTCCTGACTTTC
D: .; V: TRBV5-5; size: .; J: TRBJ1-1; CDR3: CASTGTLGEFEAFF; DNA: TGTGCCAGCACCGGGACTCTCGGTGAGTTTGAAGCTTTCTTT
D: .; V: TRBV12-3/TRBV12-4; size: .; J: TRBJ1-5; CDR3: CASSFTVGGNQPQHF; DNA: TGTGCCAGCAGCTTTACTGTCGGGGGCAATCAGCCCCAGCATTTT
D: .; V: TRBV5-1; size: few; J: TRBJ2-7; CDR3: CASSLGGAEEYF; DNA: TGCGCCAGCAGCTTGGGAGGGGCAGAGGAGTACTTC
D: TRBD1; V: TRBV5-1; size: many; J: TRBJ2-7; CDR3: CASRKGQGTYEQYF; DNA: TGTGCCAGCAGAAAAGGACAGGGTACCTACGAGCAGTACTTC
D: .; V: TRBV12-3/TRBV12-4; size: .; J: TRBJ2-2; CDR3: CASSLDGQTGELFF; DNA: TGTGCCAGCAGTTTAGACGGACAGACCGGGGAGCTGTTTTTT
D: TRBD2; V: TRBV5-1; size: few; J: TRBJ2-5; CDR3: CASSLNSGGQETQYF; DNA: TGCGCCAGCAGCTTGAATAGCGGGGGGCAAGAGACCCAGTACTTC
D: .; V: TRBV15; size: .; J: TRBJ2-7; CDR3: CATSSGLTGISYEQYF; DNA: TGTGCCACCAGCAGTGGCCTGACAGGCATCTCCTACGAGCAGTACTTC
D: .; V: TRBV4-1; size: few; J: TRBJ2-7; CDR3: CASSQESGYSYEQYF; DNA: TGCGCCAGCAGCCAAGAAAGCGGATACTCCTACGAGCAGTACTTC
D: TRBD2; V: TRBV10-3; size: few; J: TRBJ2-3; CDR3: CAISERLATDTQYF; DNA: TGTGCCATCAGTGAGAGACTAGCGACAGATACGCAGTATTTT
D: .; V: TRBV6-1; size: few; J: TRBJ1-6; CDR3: CASSEVAVLSYNSPLHF; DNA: TGTGCCAGCAGTGAAGTGGCCGTGCTTTCCTATAATTCACCCCTCCACTTT
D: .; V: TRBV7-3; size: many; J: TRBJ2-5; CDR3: CASSLMGAGETQYF; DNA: TGTGCCAGCAGCTTAATGGGGGCAGGGGAGACCCAGTACTTC
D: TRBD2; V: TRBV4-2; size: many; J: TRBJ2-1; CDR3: CASSQGWRETNYNEQFF; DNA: TGTGCCAGCAGCCAAGGGTGGCGGGAGACGAACTACAATGAGCAGTTCTTC
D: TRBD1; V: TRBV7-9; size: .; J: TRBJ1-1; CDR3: CASSWAWDRGTNTEAFF; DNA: TGTGCCAGCAGCTGGGCTTGGGACAGGGGAACGAACACTGAAGCTTTCTTT
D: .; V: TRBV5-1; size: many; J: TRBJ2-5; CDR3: CASQPTGDEETQYF; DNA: TGCGCCAGCCAACCGACAGGAGATGAAGAGACCCAGTACTTC
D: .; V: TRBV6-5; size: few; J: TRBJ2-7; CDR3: CASTPGQYYEQYF; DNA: TGTGCCTCGACCCCTGGACAATACTACGAGCAGTACTTC
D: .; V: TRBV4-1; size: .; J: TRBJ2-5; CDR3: CASSRPGAGRETQYF; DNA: TGCGCCAGCAGCCGGCCGGGGGCAGGGAGGGAGACCCAGTACTTC
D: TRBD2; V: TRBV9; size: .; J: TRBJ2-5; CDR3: CASSELAGVQETQYF; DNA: TGTGCCAGCAGCGAACTAGCGGGGGTACAAGAGACCCAGTACTTC
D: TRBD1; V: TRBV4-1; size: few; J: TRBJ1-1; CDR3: CASSQDRWGQGSTEAFF; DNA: TGCGCCAGCAGCCAAGATAGATGGGGACAGGGGAGCACTGAAGCTTTCTTT
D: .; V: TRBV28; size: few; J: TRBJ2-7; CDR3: CASSSGPWQYF; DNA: TGTGCCAGCAGTTCGGGTCCCTGGCAGTACTTC
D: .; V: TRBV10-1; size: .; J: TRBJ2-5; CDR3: CARFFWETQYF; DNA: TGCGCCCGCTTTTTTTGGGAGACCCAGTACTTC
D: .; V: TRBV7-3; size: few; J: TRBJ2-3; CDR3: CASSWGALLVNGTDTQYF; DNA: TGTGCCAGCAGCTGGGGAGCGTTGCTAGTCAATGGCACAGATACGCAGTATTTT
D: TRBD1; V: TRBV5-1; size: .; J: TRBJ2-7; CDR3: CASSYDRGRWEQYF; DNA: TGCGCCAGCAGCTATGACAGGGGGCGTTGGGAGCAGTACTTC
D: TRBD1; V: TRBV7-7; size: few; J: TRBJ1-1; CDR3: CASSVLAPSRTTGANTEAFF; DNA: TGTGCCAGCAGCGTATTAGCCCCCTCCCGCACTACAGGGGCGAACACTGAAGCTTTCTTT